This T cell receptor (beta chain) was obtained from a study of Graves' ophthalmopathy and Graves' hyperthyroidism. Findings and limits, study-wide: Sensitivity of about 90% and specificity of about 81% were achieved when a 13-signature model separated ophthalmopathy from stable hyperthyroidism. Most thyroid clonotypes with frequency above 0.001 were detected in blood too.

This clonotype was seen a handful of times. Its target is unknown. The CDR3 has 13 residues. Germline trimming cut 2 bases from V and 8 bases from J; bases unmatched to any gene: 2. Germline CDR1 and CDR2: MNHEY and SVGAGI. The authors amplified TCR beta CDR3 regions from RNA transcripts. Amplification began with first-round RT-PCR using HTBI primers, then second-round multiplex PCR was performed. From the multiplex PCR reads, TCRdb called clonotypes with MiXCR, one entry per CDR3 protein. Among under 800,000 distinct CDR3 sequences listed, 20% to 25% were seen once. The clonotype originates from a woman aged 18-29 years with stable Graves' hyperthyroidism. Some clones in this sample may be carry-over from other donors' samples. Specimen: peripheral blood. This rearrangement joins TRBV6-5 to TRBJ1-2; TRBD1 matches at 10 bases. CDR3 protein: CASSYGQGVGYTF. CDR3 in DNA: TGTGCCAGCAGTTACGGACAGGGGGTAGGCTACACCTTC.